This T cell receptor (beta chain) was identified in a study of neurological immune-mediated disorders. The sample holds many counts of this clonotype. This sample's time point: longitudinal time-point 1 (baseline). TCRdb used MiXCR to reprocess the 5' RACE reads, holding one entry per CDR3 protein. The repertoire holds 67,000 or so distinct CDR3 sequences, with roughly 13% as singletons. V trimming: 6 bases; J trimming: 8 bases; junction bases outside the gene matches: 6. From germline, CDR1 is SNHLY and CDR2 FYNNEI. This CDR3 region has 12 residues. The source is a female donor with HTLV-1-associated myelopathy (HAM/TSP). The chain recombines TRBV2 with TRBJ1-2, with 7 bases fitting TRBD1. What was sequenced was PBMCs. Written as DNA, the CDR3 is TGTGCCAGCAGAAGACAGGGTATGGGCTACACCTTC. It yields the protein CASRRQGMGYTF.